What follows are 18 T cell receptor beta chains derived from one specimen sequenced in a study of control samples from healthy donors and cancer patients. Clones were sequenced by immunoSEQ multiplex PCR, and TCRdb holds only the in-frame ones, with some missing. Among 150,000 to 200,000 clones listed, about 91% were seen once. Specimen: blood. Receptors originate from a woman aged 40 to 49 in good health.

V gene TRBV10-1 combines with J gene TRBJ2-7, with TRBD2 as a possible D gene (6 bases). The CDR3 totals 15 residues. The germline CDR1 and CDR2 sequences are WNHNN and SYGVQD (reference sequence). Deletions cut 5 bases from V and 0 bases from J, with 14 bases between. CDR3 nucleotides: TGCGCCAGCAGTTTCAGGGACGGGAGCTCCTACGAGCAGTACTTC. Amino acid sequence: CASSFRDGSSYEQYF.

The V call is TRBV10-3, the J call TRBJ1-1; no reliable D call. The germline CDR1 and CDR2 sequences are ENHRY and SYGVKD. The CDR3 contains 13 residues. V was trimmed by 4 bases and J by 0 bases, leaving 6 bases between them. The CDR3 is CAISGPMNTEAFF. The CDR3, as DNA: TGTGCCATCAGTGGACCGATGAACACTGAAGCTTTCTTT.

This chain connects TRBV18 to TRBJ2-1; TRBD2 matches 9 bases. Trimming removed 1 base from V and 3 bases from J; junction bases left unmatched: 4. Germline V gives CDR1 KGHSH, CDR2 LQKENI. CDR3 length: 16 residues. The CDR3 reads CASSPRFSGGYNEQFF. CDR3 sequence (DNA): TGTGCCAGCTCACCACGATTTAGCGGGGGCTACAATGAGCAGTTCTTC.

This sequence joins TRBV5-4 and TRBJ2-7, with TRBD1 identical over 9 bases. Unmatched junction bases numbered 9, after V lost 4 bases and J lost 4 bases. The CDR3 has 15 amino acids. Per germline, CDR1 SGHNT and CDR2 YYREEE (reference sequence). The CDR3 nucleotides read TGTGCCAGCAGCGTAACCGGGACAGGGATTTACGAGCAGTACTTC. This sequence encodes CASSVTGTGIYEQYF.

The chain combines TRBV6-5 with TRBJ2-1; 7 bases are shared with TRBD1. The CDR3 runs 15 residues. J lost 1 base, V lost 5 bases, and 5 bases had no gene match. Germline loops: CDR1 MNHEY, CDR2 SVGAGI. CDR3 loop: CASSQLTGSYNEQFF. The DNA of the CDR3 is TGTGCCAGCAGTCAATTGACAGGGTCCTACAATGAGCAGTTCTTC.

A remark on this clone: This same CDR3 is encoded by further DNA sequences in the sample. The chain uses TRBV9 and TRBJ2-7; D remains unclear. The V and J ends lost 0 bases and 0 bases respectively, with 7 bases between them. Germline V gives CDR1 SGDLS, CDR2 YYNGEE. This CDR3 is 14 amino acids long. Here the CDR3 DNA reads TGTGCCAGCAGCGTAGAGGGCAGCTCCTACGAGCAGTACTTC. Translation: CASSVEGSSYEQYF.

With respect to this clone: Compared with germline, one end of the junction differs, possibly owing to a read error. The chain uses TRBV3-1 (or the pseudogene TRBV3-2) and TRBJ1-2; D is perhaps TRBD1 (5 bases). From germline, CDR1 is LGHDT and CDR2 YNNKEL (reference sequence). The CDR3 consists of 12 residues. CDR3 bases: TGTGCCAGCAGCCAACAAGAAACCGGACACATTTTC. Protein: CASSQQETGHIF.

There are a few counts of this clone. The chain employs TRBV7-2 and TRBJ1-2; no definite D call. V was shortened by 1 base and J by 8 bases, with 8 bases between the two germline ends. From germline, CDR1 is SGHTA and CDR2 FQGNSA. CDR3 length: 12 amino acids. The CDR3 region is CASSLDGWGYTF. The CDR3 bases are TGTGCCAGCAGCTTAGACGGTTGGGGCTACACCTTC. Looking up the rest from reference TRBV7-2 and TRBJ1-2 gives the full variable domain: GAGVSQSPSNKVTEKGKDVELRCDPISGHTALYWYRQSLGQGLEFLIYFQGNSAPDKSGLPSDRFSAERTGGSVSTLTIQRTQQEDSAVYLCASSLDGWGYTFGSGTRLTVV.

This clone was seen more than once but under ten times. This sequence joins TRBV5-6 and TRBJ1-2; 11 bases match TRBD1. The CDR3 sequence is 17 residues long. With 3 bases clipped from V and 3 bases from J, the junction kept 10 bases outside the gene matches. From germline, CDR1 is SGHDT and CDR2 YYEEEE. The chain's CDR3 is CASSSGWTGGAHYGYTF. The CDR3 bases are TGTGCCAGCAGCTCGGGTTGGACAGGGGGCGCCCACTATGGCTACACCTTC.

This sequence joins TRBV5-1 and TRBJ2-4; TRBD1 matches 7 bases. Germline assignment: CDR1 SGHRS and CDR2 YFSETQ. This CDR3 spans 14 amino acids. Germline trimming cut 4 bases from V and 6 bases from J; bases unmatched to any gene: 7. CDR3 nucleotide sequence: TGCGCCAGCAGCCCTCCGGGACAGAGAAACATTCAGTACTTC. It encodes CASSPPGQRNIQYF.

The chain links TRBV6-2 or TRBV6-3 to TRBJ2-1; TRBD2 matches 7 bases. V was pared by 5 bases and J by 6 bases, with 10 bases of the junction left unmatched. The CDR3 consists of 15 residues. CDR1 is MNHEY and CDR2 is SVGEGT in the germline V gene. The CDR3 is CASSPRPGGVNEQFF. For the CDR3, the DNA is TGTGCCAGCAGTCCCCGGCCGGGGGGTGTCAATGAGCAGTTCTTC.

A note on this clone: Other DNA sequences in the sample encode the same CDR3. The V call is TRBV5-1, the J call TRBJ2-1; 9 nucleotides agree with TRBD1. CDR3 size: 15 residues. Germline V gene data show CDR1 as SGHRS and CDR2 as YFSETQ. The V gene end was trimmed by 2 bases and the J gene end by 3 bases; junction bases not matched to a gene: 3. The CDR3 sequence: CASSFGTGSYNEQFF. The CDR3 DNA is TGCGCCAGCAGCTTCGGGACAGGGAGCTACAATGAGCAGTTCTTC.

The genes are TRBV5-1 and TRBJ2-7; D unresolved. Germline CDR1 is SGHRS and CDR2 is YFSETQ. This CDR3 has 13 amino acids. Trimming stripped 0 bases from V and 2 bases from J, with 6 bases between. DNA of the CDR3: TGCGCCAGCAGCTTGGGGGCACCCTACGAGCAGTACTTC. It yields the protein CASSLGAPYEQYF.

J is TRBJ1-1 and V is TRBV20-1; D is undetermined. Germline CDR1 is DFQATT and CDR2 is SNEGSKA (reference sequence). The V and J ends lost 2 bases and 8 bases respectively, with 6 bases between them. CDR3 length equals 10 residues. The CDR3 sequence is CSARLSEAFF. The CDR3 nucleotides are TGCAGTGCTAGACTCAGCGAAGCTTTCTTT.

A remark on this clone: The same CDR3 also results from other DNA sequences found in this sample. This chain joins TRBV27 and TRBJ1-5; D not resolved. The CDR3 extends over 14 amino acids. The V gene lost 5 bases and the J gene lost 1 base, with 9 bases spanning the gap. Germline CDR1 MNHEY, CDR2 SMNVEV (reference sequence). The CDR3 loop reads CASSPLGSNQPQHF. CDR3 sequence (DNA): TGTGCCAGCAGTCCCCTCGGGAGCAATCAGCCCCAGCATTTT.

The V and J genes are TRBV18 and TRBJ2-1; TRBD2 matches 11 bases. The CDR3 has 16 amino acids. The trim removed 4 bases at V and 3 bases at J, leaving 5 bases unmatched. Per the germline V gene, CDR1 is KGHSH and CDR2 is LQKENI. The CDR3 spells CASSRQTSGDYNEQFF. The DNA for the CDR3 is TGTGCCAGCTCACGACAGACTAGCGGGGACTACAATGAGCAGTTCTTC. Full variable domain (outside the CDR3, taken from reference TRBV18 and TRBJ2-1): NAGVMQNPRHLVRRRGQEARLRCSPMKGHSHVYWYRQLPEEGLKFMVYLQKENIIDESGMPKERFSAEFPKEGPSILRIQQVVRGDSAAYFCASSRQTSGDYNEQFFGPGTRLTVL.

CDR3 bases: TGTGCCAGCAGTGTGAGGGTAGCGGGGGGGCTGAGCACAGATACGCAGTATTTT. It yields the protein CASSVRVAGGLSTDTQYF. This rearrangement joins TRBV6-1 to TRBJ2-3; 11 bases align to TRBD2. Looked up from germline, CDR1 is MNHNS and CDR2 is SASEGT. The CDR3 totals 18 residues. V dropped 4 bases and J dropped 0; count of bases not matched to a gene: 9.

The sample holds a few counts of this clone. The chain recombines TRBV4-2 with TRBJ2-7, with 7 bases matching TRBD2. Germline values: CDR1 LGHNA, CDR2 YNFKEQ. This CDR3 has 17 residues. The V and J ends lost 0 bases and 0 bases, in that order; junction bases with no gene match: 8. The CDR3 sequence is CASSQDSSGASSYEQYF. As DNA, the CDR3 is TGTGCCAGCAGCCAAGATTCGAGCGGGGCGAGCTCCTACGAGCAGTACTTC.